Listed here is a single TCR beta chain. Its matching antigen is unknown. This record belongs to a study of blood T cells in healthy people across ages. General study findings and limits: With age, beta diversity per million T cells declined roughly linearly, significantly by 40.

PCR was performed a second time for 7 to 11 cycles using a sample-barcoded 5' primer and a J-beta primer mix. A tag from a template-switch adaptor with 12 random nucleotides marked each cDNA molecule. From each sample, at least 2.5 million paired-end reads containing CDR3 were obtained. In TCRdb, the 5' RACE reads were re-called with MiXCR into one record per CDR3 protein. Of around 1.5 million distinct CDR3 sequences detected, roughly 40% appear once; the ten largest clones hold 7.9%. This CDR3 spans 17 amino acids. CDR1 is MNHNY and CDR2 is SVGAGI in the germline V gene (reference sequence). J was trimmed by 0 bases and V by 6 bases; bases with no gene match: 7.

Sequenced sample: blood. The TCR was taken from a woman aged 18-30 years in good health. The V call is TRBV6-6, the J call TRBJ2-1; 11 positions match TRBD2. CDR3: CASRISGGATSYNEQFF. The CDR3 nucleotides read TGTGCCAGCAGAATTAGCGGGGGGGCCACCTCCTACAATGAGCAGTTCTTC.